This TCR beta chain was observed in a study of blood T cells in healthy people across ages. Regarding the study as a whole: In the absence of known donor CMV status, changes in expanded clonotypes were possibly confounded.

This CDR3 is 17 amino acids long. CDR1 and CDR2 (germline): MNHNY, SVGAGI (reference sequence). The germline V and J ends were trimmed by 0 bases and 7 bases, with 19 bases remaining between them. The people who gave samples were healthy Caucasians from Russia, aged about 6 to 100. PCR was performed a second time for roughly 7 to 12 cycles using a sample-barcoded 5' primer and a J-beta primer mix. TCRdb ran MiXCR on the 5' RACE reads and lists one entry per CDR3 protein. This sample carries 1.5 million to 2 million distinct CDR3 sequences, just under 50% of them seen once, and the ten largest clones take over 2%. Comments on this clonotype: The antigen is unknown.

Sample: blood. The rearrangement uses TRBV6-6 and TRBJ2-1; D may be TRBD1 or TRBD2 (6 bases each). This receptor was identified in a woman between 35 and 50 years old in good health. The CDR3 DNA sequence: TGTGCCAGCAGTTACTCGCAGGGTCCTAAGGGGGGAAATGAGCAGTTCTTC. It yields the protein CASSYSQGPKGGNEQFF.